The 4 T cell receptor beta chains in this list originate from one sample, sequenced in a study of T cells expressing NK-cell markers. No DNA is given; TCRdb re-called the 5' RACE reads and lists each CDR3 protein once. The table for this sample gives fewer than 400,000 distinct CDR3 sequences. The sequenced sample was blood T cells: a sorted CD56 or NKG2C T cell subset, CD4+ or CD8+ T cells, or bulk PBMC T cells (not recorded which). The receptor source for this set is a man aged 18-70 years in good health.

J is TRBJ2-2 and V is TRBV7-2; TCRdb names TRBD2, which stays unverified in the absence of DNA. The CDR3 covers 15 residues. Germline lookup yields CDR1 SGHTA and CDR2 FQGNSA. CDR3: CASSIGLAGSGELFF. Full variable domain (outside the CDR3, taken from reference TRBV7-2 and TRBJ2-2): GAGVSQSPSNKVTEKGKDVELRCDPISGHTALYWYRQSLGQGLEFLIYFQGNSAPDKSGLPSDRFSAERTGGSVSTLTIQRTQQEDSAVYLCASSIGLAGSGELFFGEGSRLTVL.

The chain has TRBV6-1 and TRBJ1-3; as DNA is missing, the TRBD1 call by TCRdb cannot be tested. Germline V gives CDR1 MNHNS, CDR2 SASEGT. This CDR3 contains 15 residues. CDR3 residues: CASSRQGNLGNTIYF.

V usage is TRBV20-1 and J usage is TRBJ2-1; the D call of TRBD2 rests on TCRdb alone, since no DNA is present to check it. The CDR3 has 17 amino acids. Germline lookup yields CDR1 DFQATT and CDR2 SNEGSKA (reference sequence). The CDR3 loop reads CSARDLALSGGVNEQFF.

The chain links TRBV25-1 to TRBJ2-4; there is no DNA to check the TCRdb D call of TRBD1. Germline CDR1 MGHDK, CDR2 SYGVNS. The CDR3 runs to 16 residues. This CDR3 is CASSRPGQGDKNIQYF.